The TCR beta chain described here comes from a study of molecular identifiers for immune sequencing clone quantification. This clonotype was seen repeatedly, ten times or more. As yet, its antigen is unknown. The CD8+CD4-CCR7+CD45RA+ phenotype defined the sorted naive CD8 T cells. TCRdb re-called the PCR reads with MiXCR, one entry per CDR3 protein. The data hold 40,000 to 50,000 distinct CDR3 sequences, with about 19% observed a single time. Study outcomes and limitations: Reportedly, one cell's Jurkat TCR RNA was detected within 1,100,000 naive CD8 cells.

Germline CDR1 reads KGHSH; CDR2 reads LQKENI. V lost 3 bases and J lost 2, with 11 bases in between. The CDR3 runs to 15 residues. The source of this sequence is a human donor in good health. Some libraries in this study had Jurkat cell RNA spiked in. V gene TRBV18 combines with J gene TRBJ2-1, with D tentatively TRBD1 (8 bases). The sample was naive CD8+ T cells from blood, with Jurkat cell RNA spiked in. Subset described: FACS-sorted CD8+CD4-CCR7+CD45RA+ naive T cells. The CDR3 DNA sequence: TGTGCCAGCTCACCTACAGGGGGGGCCTACAATGAGCAGTTCTTC. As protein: CASSPTGGAYNEQFF.